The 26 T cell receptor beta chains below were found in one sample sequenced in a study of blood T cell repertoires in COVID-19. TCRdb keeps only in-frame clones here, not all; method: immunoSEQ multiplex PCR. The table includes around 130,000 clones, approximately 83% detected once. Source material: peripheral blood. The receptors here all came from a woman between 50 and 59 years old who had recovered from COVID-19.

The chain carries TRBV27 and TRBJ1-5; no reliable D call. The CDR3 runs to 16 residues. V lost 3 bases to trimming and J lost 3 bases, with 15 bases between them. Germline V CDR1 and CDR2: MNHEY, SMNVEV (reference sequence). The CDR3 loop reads CASSFMPDPFNQPQHF. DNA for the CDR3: TGTGCCAGCAGTTTCATGCCAGATCCTTTCAATCAGCCCCAGCATTTT.

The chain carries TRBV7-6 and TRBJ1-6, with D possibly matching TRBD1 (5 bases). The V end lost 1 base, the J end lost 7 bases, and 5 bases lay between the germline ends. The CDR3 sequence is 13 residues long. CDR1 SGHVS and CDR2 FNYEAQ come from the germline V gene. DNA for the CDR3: TGTGCCAGCAGCTTAGGACAGAATTCACCCCTCCACTTT. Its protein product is CASSLGQNSPLHF. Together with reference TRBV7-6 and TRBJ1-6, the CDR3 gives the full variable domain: GAGVSQSPRYKVTKRGQDVALRCDPISGHVSLYWYRQALGQGPEFLTYFNYEAQQDKSGLPNDRFSAERPEGSISTLTIQRTEQRDSAMYRCASSLGQNSPLHFGNGTRLTVT.

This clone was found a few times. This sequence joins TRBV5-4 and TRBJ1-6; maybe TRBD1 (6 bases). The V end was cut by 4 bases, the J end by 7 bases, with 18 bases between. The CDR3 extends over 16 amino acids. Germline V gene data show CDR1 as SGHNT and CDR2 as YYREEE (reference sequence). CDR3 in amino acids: CASSAGIGQPNSPLHF. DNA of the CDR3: TGTGCCAGCAGCGCCGGCATAGGACAGCCGAATTCACCCCTCCACTTT.

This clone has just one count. The CDR3 protein is CASSYLSGAANSPLHF. DNA for the CDR3: TGTGCCAGCAGTTACCTTTCAGGGGCGGCGAATTCACCCCTCCACTTT. The chain joins TRBV6-5 to TRBJ1-6; a possible D gene is TRBD1 (6 bases). Germline V CDR1 and CDR2: MNHEY, SVGAGI. The CDR3 has 16 amino acids. Trimming cost V 2 bases and J 7 bases, with 15 bases left between them.

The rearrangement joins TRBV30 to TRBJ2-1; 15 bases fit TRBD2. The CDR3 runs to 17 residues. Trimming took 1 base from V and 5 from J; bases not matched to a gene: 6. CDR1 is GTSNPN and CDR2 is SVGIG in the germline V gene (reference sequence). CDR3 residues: CAWSARGLAGGNNEQFF. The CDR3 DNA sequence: TGTGCCTGGAGTGCAAGGGGACTAGCGGGGGGAAACAATGAGCAGTTCTTC. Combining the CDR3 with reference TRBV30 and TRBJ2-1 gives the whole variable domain SQTIHQWPATLVQPVGSPLSLECTVEGTSNPNLYWYRQAAGRGLQLLFYSVGIGQISSEVPQNLSASRPQDRQFILSSKKLLLSDSGFYLCAWSARGLAGGNNEQFFGPGTRLTVL.

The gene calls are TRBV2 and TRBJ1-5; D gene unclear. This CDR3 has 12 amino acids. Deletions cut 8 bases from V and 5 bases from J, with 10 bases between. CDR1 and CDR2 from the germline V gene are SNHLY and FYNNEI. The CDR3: CASRGQDQPQHF. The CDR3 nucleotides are TGTGCCAGCCGCGGCCAAGATCAGCCCCAGCATTTT.

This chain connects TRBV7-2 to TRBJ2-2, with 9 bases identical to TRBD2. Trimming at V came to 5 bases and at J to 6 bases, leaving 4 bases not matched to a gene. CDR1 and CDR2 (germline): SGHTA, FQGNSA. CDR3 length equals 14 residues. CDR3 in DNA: TGTGCCAGCAGCATCATAGCGGGGGCCGGGGAGCTGTTTTTT. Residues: CASSIIAGAGELFF.

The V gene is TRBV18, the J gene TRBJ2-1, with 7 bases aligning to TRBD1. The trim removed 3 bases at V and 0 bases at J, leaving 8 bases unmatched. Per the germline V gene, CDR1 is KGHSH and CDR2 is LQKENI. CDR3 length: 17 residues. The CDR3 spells CASSPRRDSFSYNEQFF. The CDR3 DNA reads TGTGCCAGCTCACCGCGCCGGGACAGCTTCTCCTACAATGAGCAGTTCTTC.

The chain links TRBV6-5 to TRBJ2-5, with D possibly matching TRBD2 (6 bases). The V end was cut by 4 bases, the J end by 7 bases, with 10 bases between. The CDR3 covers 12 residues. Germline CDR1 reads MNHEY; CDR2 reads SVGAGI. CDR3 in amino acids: CASSWEVGTQYF. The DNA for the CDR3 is TGTGCCAGCAGTTGGGAGGTCGGGACCCAGTACTTC.

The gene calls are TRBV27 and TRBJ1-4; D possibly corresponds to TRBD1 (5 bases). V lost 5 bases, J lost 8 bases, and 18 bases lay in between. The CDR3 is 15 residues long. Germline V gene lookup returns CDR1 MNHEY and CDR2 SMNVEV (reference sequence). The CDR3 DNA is TGTGCCAGCAGTCTCCGGGGGTTTGCCGGCGAAAAACTGTTTTTT. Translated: CASSLRGFAGEKLFF.

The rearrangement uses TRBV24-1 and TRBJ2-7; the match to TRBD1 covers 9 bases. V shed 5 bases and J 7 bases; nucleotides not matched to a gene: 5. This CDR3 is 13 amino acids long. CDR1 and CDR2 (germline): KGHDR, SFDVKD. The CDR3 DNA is TGTGCCACCAGTGGGGGACAGGGAGGTGAGCAGTACTTC. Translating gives CATSGGQGGEQYF.

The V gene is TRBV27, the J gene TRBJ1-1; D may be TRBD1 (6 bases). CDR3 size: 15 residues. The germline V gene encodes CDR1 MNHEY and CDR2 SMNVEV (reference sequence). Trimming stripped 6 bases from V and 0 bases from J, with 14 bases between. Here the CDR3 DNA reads TGTGCCAGCAGCACCCTGGACAGCCTGAACACTGAAGCTTTCTTT. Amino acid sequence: CASSTLDSLNTEAFF.

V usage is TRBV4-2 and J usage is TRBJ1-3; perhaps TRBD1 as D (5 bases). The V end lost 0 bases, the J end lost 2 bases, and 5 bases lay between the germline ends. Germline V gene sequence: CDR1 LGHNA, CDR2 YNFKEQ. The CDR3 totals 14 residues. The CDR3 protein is CASSQETAGNTIYF. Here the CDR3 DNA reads TGTGCCAGCAGCCAAGAGACAGCTGGAAACACCATATATTTT.

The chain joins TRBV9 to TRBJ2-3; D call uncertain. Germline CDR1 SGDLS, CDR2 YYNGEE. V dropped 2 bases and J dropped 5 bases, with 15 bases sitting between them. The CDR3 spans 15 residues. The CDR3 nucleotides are TGTGCCAGCAGCGTCCGTAGAGATGATCTAGATACGCAGTATTTT. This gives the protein CASSVRRDDLDTQYF.

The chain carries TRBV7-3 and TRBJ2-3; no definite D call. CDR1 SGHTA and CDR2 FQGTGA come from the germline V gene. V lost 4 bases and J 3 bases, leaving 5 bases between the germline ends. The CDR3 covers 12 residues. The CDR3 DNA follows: TGTGCCAGCAGCTCAAATACAGATACGCAGTATTTT. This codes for CASSSNTDTQYF.

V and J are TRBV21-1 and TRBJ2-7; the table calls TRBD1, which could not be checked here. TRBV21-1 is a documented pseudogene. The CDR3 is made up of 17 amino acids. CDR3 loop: CASSKGSGQGEYNEQYF. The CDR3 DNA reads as TGTGCCAGCAGCAAAGGGTCCGGACAGGGAGAATACAACGAGCAGTACTTC.

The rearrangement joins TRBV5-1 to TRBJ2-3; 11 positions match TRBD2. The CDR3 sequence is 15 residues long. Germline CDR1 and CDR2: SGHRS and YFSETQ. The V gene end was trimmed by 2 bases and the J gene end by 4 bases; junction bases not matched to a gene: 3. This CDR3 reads CASSLQGLAADTQYF. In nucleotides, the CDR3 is TGCGCCAGCAGCTTACAGGGACTAGCGGCAGATACGCAGTATTTT.

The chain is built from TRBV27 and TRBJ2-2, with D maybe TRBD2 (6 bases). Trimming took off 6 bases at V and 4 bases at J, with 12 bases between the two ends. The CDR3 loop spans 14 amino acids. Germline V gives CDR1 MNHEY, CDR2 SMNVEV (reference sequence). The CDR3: CASRGGLRTGELFF. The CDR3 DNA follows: TGTGCCAGCAGGGGGGGACTGCGCACCGGGGAGCTGTTTTTT.

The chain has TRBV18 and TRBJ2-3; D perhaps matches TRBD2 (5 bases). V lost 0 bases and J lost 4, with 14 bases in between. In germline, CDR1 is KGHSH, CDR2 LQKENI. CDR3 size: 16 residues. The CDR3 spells CASSPPGIAGADTQYF. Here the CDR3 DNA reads TGTGCCAGCTCACCACCAGGGATTGCCGGGGCAGATACGCAGTATTTT.

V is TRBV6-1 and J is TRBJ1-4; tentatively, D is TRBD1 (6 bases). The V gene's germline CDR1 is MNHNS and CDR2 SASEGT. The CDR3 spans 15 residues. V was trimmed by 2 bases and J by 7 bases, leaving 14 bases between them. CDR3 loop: CASSESGGQVEKLFF. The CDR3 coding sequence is TGTGCCAGCAGTGAATCCGGGGGGCAGGTTGAAAAACTGTTTTTT.

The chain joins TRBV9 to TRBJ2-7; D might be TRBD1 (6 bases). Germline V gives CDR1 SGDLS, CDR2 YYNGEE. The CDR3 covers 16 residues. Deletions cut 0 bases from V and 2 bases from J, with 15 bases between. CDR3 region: CASSVEGGRGPYEQYF. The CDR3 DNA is TGTGCCAGCAGCGTAGAGGGTGGCAGGGGACCCTACGAGCAGTACTTC.

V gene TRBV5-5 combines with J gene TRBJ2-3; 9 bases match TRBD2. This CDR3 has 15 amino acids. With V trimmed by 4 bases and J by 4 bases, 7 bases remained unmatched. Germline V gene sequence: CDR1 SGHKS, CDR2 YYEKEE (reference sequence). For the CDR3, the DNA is TGTGCCAGCAGCCCTAGCGGGATCCCGCCAGATACGCAGTATTTT. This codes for CASSPSGIPPDTQYF.

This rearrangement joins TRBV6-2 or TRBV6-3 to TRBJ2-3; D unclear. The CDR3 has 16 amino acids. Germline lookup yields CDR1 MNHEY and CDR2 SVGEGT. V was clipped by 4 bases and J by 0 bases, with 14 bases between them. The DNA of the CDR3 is TGTGCCAGCAGTTTACGTGGGCTCTCTAGCACAGATACGCAGTATTTT. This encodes CASSLRGLSSTDTQYF.

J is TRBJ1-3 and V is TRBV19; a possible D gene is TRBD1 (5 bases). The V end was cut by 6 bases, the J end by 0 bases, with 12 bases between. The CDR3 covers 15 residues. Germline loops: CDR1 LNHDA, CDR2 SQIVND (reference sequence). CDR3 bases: TGTGCCAGTAGGAGGGACGGGAGCTCTGGAAACACCATATATTTT. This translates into CASRRDGSSGNTIYF.

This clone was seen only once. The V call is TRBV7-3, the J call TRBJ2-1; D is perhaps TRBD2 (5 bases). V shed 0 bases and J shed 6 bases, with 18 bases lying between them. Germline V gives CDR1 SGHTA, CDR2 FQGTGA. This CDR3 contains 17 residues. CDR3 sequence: CASSLTEASRVANEQFF. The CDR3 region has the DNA TGTGCCAGCAGCTTAACGGAGGCTAGTCGGGTGGCCAATGAGCAGTTCTTC.

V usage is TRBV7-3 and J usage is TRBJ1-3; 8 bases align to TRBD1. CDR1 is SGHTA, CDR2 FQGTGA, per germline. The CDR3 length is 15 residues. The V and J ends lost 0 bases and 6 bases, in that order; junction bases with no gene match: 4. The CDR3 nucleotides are TGTGCCAGCAGCTTAACGCATCAGGGGGCAAACACCATATATTTT. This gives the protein CASSLTHQGANTIYF. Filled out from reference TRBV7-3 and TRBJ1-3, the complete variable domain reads GAGVSQTPSNKVTEKGKYVELRCDPISGHTALYWYRQSLGQGPEFLIYFQGTGAADDSGLPNDRFFAVRPEGSVSTLKIQRTERGDSAVYLCASSLTHQGANTIYFGEGSWLTVV.